Below, 22 T cell receptor beta chains from the same sample are listed, as sequenced in a study of regulatory T cells in long-lasting Graves disease. To make TCR beta libraries, researchers used iRepertoire HTBI primers and Arm-PCR of CDR3 regions. MiXCR, applied by TCRdb to the multiplex PCR reads, yields one record per CDR3 protein. The sample lists around 240,000 distinct CDR3 sequences, around 19% occurring once. Noted time point: newly diagnosed GD, antithyroid drugs for less than 3 months. PBMC RNA served as the TCR library source. The sample also formed part of further work on T cells in Graves' hyperthyroidism and ophthalmopathy.

Sequencing was performed on peripheral blood mononuclear cells (PBMCs), taken at new diagnosis, from a patient treated with antithyroid drugs. Receptors originate from a young woman with Graves disease.

The sample holds many counts of this clonotype. This chain links TRBV28 with TRBJ1-3; the D is unclear. With 3 bases removed from V and 5 bases from J, the gap between germline ends came to 8 bases. Per the germline V gene, CDR1 is MDHEN and CDR2 is SYDVKM. The CDR3 has 13 residues. The CDR3 loop reads CASSLGSRNTIYF. CDR3 sequence (DNA): TGTGCCAGCAGTTTGGGAAGCCGAAACACCATATATTTT.

There are many counts of this clonotype. The chain has TRBV7-9 and TRBJ2-3; TRBD2 agrees at 7 bases. Germline trimming cut 3 bases from V and 0 bases from J; bases unmatched to any gene: 6. This CDR3 is built from 16 residues. Germline values: CDR1 SEHNR, CDR2 FQNEAQ (reference sequence). CDR3 protein: CASSFSLAVSTDTQYF. The CDR3 DNA sequence: TGTGCCAGCAGCTTTTCCCTAGCGGTGAGCACAGATACGCAGTATTTT.

This clonotype was seen at least ten times. The rearrangement uses TRBV29-1 and TRBJ1-4; D is unclear. This CDR3 comprises 12 residues. Trimming cost V 6 bases and J 0 bases, with 5 bases left between them. Germline V CDR1 and CDR2: SQVTM, ANQGSEA. DNA of the CDR3: TGCAGCGTCAAAGCAACTAATGAAAAACTGTTTTTT. Amino acid sequence: CSVKATNEKLFF.

In this sample, this clonotype turned up many times. The gene calls are TRBV5-1 and TRBJ1-2, with 11 bases that match TRBD1. V shed 4 bases, J shed 4 bases, and the junction held 6 bases outside the gene matches. The germline V gene has CDR1 SGHRS and CDR2 YFSETQ. There are 15 residues in the CDR3. Written as DNA, the CDR3 is TGCGCCAGCAGCGGCCGGGACAGGGGGTCCTATGGCTACACCTTC. Translation: CASSGRDRGSYGYTF.

This clonotype has at least ten counts. The chain links TRBV20-1 to TRBJ2-1; TRBD1 agrees at 7 bases. Trimming at V came to 4 bases and at J to 8 bases, leaving 17 bases not matched to a gene. The CDR3 loop spans 16 amino acids. The germline CDR1 and CDR2 sequences are DFQATT and SNEGSKA (reference sequence). The CDR3: CSANSPFDRVGDEQFF. DNA of the CDR3: TGCAGTGCTAACTCCCCCTTCGACAGGGTCGGAGATGAGCAGTTCTTC.

This clonotype was seen at least ten times. The chain joins TRBV7-9 to TRBJ2-7; D possibly corresponds to TRBD1 (6 bases). Germline V gene data show CDR1 as SEHNR and CDR2 as FQNEAQ (reference sequence). The CDR3 extends over 15 amino acids. The V end lost 2 bases, the J end lost 1 base, and 12 bases lay between the germline ends. The DNA for the CDR3 is TGTGCCAGCAGCTTACCATCGCAGGGGTCCTACGAGCAGTACTTC. It is translated as CASSLPSQGSYEQYF.

This clonotype occurred many times. The chain has TRBV2 and TRBJ2-5; D gene uncertain. Per the germline V gene, CDR1 is SNHLY and CDR2 is FYNNEI. V was shortened by 5 bases and J by 3 bases, with 19 bases between the two germline ends. The CDR3 is 16 residues long. Written as DNA, the CDR3 is TGTGCCAGCAGTCCCAGAGAGCTGGGCCCGGAAGAGACCCAGTACTTC. Amino acids: CASSPRELGPEETQYF.

This clonotype was counted ten times or more. V is TRBV3-1 and J is TRBJ2-5, with D perhaps given as TRBD1 or TRBD2 (5 bases each). CDR3 length equals 15 residues. The V gene's germline CDR1 is LGHDT and CDR2 YNNKEL (reference sequence). The V end lost 1 base, the J end lost 3 bases, and 12 bases lay between the germline ends. The CDR3: CASSQVGTNEETQYF. The CDR3, as DNA: TGTGCCAGCAGCCAAGTGGGGACGAACGAAGAGACCCAGTACTTC.

This clonotype was picked up many times. CDR3 region: CASSYDRGTYTIYF. The CDR3, as DNA: TGTGCCAGCAGTTACGACAGGGGGACATACACCATATATTTT. The chain recombines TRBV12-3 or TRBV12-4 with TRBJ1-3, with TRBD1 identical over 9 bases. V shed 4 bases and J 8 bases; nucleotides not matched to a gene: 6. The CDR3 has 14 residues.

This clonotype was counted at least ten times. The chain carries TRBV20-1 and TRBJ1-1, with D unresolved. The CDR3 runs 12 residues. CDR1 is DFQATT and CDR2 is SNEGSKA in the germline V gene (reference sequence). V was pared by 6 bases and J by 4 bases, with 12 bases between. CDR3 in amino acids: CSARWEATEAFF. The CDR3 DNA reads as TGCAGTGCCCGATGGGAGGCCACTGAAGCTTTCTTT.

The chain recombines TRBV28 with TRBJ2-7; the match to TRBD1 covers 8 bases. The CDR3 has 15 residues. Germline loops: CDR1 MDHEN, CDR2 SYDVKM. The V segment lost 3 bases and the J segment 5 bases; nucleotides outside the gene matches: 9. The CDR3 DNA follows: TGTGCCAGCAGTTTCCCCGGGACAGGCAATAACGAGCAGTACTTC. Translation gives CASSFPGTGNNEQYF.

The V call is TRBV9, the J call TRBJ1-3, with D maybe TRBD1 (6 bases). The germline V gene encodes CDR1 SGDLS and CDR2 YYNGEE. The CDR3 totals 14 residues. Trimming took off 0 bases at V and 7 bases at J, with 11 bases between the two ends. The CDR3 spells CASSVAGARNTIYF. As DNA, the CDR3 is TGTGCCAGCAGCGTAGCGGGGGCCAGGAACACCATATATTTT.

The J gene is TRBJ2-7, the V gene TRBV12-3 or TRBV12-4; 10 bases line up with TRBD1. The length of the CDR3 is 15 residues. V shed 2 bases, J shed 4 bases, and the junction held 5 bases outside the gene matches. In DNA form, the CDR3 reads TGTGCCAGCAGTTTAAGACAGGGGGCTGGGTACGAGCAGTACTTC. It codes for CASSLRQGAGYEQYF.

In its sample, this clonotype was seen a few times. At one boundary the junction diverges from the germline segment, which might be a read error. This sequence joins TRBV4-1 and TRBJ1-4; 7 nucleotides align to TRBD1. CDR1 MGHRA and CDR2 YSYEKL come from the germline V gene. The CDR3 has 14 amino acids. This CDR3 is CASSLQGSNEKLFF. In DNA, the CDR3 is TGTGCCAGCAGCCTACAGGGGTCTAATGAAAAACTGTTTTTT.

This clonotype was recorded many times. V gene TRBV28 combines with J gene TRBJ1-2; D gene uncertain. CDR1 and CDR2 (germline): MDHEN, SYDVKM. Trimming took off 7 bases at V and 7 bases at J, with 16 bases between the two ends. There are 13 residues in the CDR3. The CDR3 bases are TGTGCCAGCACCCTCGCGGGTGCGGCTGGCTACACCTTC. It is translated as CASTLAGAAGYTF.

The J gene is TRBJ1-1, the V gene TRBV19; possibly TRBD1 for D (5 bases). CDR3 size: 14 residues. The V gene lost 8 bases and the J gene lost 0 bases, with 13 bases spanning the gap. Germline lookup yields CDR1 LNHDA and CDR2 SQIVND (reference sequence). The CDR3 DNA follows: TGTGCCAGTGACTCGGGACGGATGAACACTGAAGCTTTCTTT. The encoded protein is CASDSGRMNTEAFF.

This clonotype was counted many times. CDR3 amino acids: CASSLKAYTGELFF. The CDR3 nucleotides read TGTGCCAGCAGCTTAAAAGCTTACACCGGGGAGCTGTTTTTT. This chain connects TRBV11-3 to TRBJ2-2; D ambiguous. The CDR3 loop spans 14 amino acids. Germline loops: CDR1 SGHNT, CDR2 YENEEA. The V end was cut by 2 bases, the J end by 3 bases, with 7 bases between.

This clonotype appeared a few times. The chain couples TRBV7-2 to TRBJ1-1; D is unclear. Trimming took off 3 bases at V and 0 bases at J, with 5 bases between the two ends. The CDR3 loop spans 13 amino acids. Germline V gives CDR1 SGHTA, CDR2 FQGNSA. For the CDR3, the DNA is TGTGCCAGCAGCTTTCTGGTGAACACTGAAGCTTTCTTT. It yields the protein CASSFLVNTEAFF.

In this sample, this clonotype turned up many times. V and J are TRBV6-2 or TRBV6-3 and TRBJ2-1; 8 positions agree with TRBD2. Unmatched junction bases numbered 17, after V lost 0 bases and J lost 4 bases. The CDR3 consists of 20 residues. Germline CDR1 reads MNHEY; CDR2 reads SVGEGT. DNA for the CDR3: TGTGCCAGCAGTTACTCGCGTAGGGGCGGGGGGAAGGCTAGGTACAATGAGCAGTTCTTC. Its protein is CASSYSRRGGGKARYNEQFF.

This clonotype appeared many times. CDR3 DNA sequence: TGTGCCAGCTCACCAACGGACGCAGATTCACCCCTCCACTTT. It yields the protein CASSPTDADSPLHF. This chain joins TRBV18 and TRBJ1-6; D is unresolved. V was shortened by 2 bases and J by 8 bases, with 10 bases between the two germline ends. The CDR3 runs to 14 residues. CDR1 is KGHSH and CDR2 is LQKENI in the germline V gene. Full variable domain (outside the CDR3, taken from reference TRBV18 and TRBJ1-6): NAGVMQNPRHLVRRRGQEARLRCSPMKGHSHVYWYRQLPEEGLKFMVYLQKENIIDESGMPKERFSAEFPKEGPSILRIQQVVRGDSAAYFCASSPTDADSPLHFGNGTRLTVT.

This clonotype was recorded a few times. At one boundary the junction diverges from the germline segment, which might be a read error. The chain combines TRBV7-2 with TRBJ1-3, with 9 nucleotides matching TRBD1. Germline V gene data show CDR1 as SGHTA and CDR2 as FQGNSA. The CDR3 sequence is 12 residues long. The CDR3 sequence: CASSADRGLVDF. Written as DNA, the CDR3 is TGTGCCAGCAGCGCGGACAGGGGCTTAGTGGATTTT.

This clonotype was seen repeatedly, ten times or more. The chain is built from TRBV2 and TRBJ1-4; D remains unclear. The CDR3 has 14 amino acids. V was cut by 6 bases and J by 7 bases, with 15 bases left in between. Germline CDR1 SNHLY, CDR2 FYNNEI. As DNA, the CDR3 is TGTGCCAGCAGCGTCCGGAAGGCAGGTGAAAAACTGTTTTTT. It encodes CASSVRKAGEKLFF. Drawing the rest from reference TRBV2 and TRBJ1-4, the complete variable domain is EPEVTQTPSHQVTQMGQEVILRCVPISNHLYFYWYRQILGQKVEFLVSFYNNEISEKSEIFDDQFSVERPDGSNFTLKIRSTKLEDSAMYFCASSVRKAGEKLFFGSGTQLSVL.